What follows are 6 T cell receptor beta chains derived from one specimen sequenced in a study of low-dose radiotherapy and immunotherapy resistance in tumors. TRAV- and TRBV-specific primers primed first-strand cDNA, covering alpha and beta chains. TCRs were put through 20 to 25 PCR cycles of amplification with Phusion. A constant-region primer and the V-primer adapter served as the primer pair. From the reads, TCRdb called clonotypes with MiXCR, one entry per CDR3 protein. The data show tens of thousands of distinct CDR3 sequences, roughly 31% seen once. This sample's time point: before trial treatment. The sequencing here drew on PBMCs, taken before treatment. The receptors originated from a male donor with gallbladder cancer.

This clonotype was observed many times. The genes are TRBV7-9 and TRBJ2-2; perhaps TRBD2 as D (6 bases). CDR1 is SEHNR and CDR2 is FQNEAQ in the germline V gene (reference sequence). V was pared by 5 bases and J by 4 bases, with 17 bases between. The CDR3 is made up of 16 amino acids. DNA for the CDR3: TGTGCCAGCAGCCCTCCCATGGGGGGAGGCACCGGGGAGCTGTTTTTT. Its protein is CASSPPMGGGTGELFF.

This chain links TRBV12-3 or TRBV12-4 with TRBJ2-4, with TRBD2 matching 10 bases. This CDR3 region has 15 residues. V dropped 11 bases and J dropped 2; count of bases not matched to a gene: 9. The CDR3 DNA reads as TGTGCCGTTTGGCCTAGCGGGAGACCCAAAAACATTCAGTACTTC. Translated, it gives CAVWPSGRPKNIQYF.

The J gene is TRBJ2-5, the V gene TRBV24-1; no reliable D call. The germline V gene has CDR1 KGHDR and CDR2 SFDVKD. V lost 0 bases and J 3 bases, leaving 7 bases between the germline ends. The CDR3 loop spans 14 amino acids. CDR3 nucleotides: TGTGCCACCAGTGATTTGGATCACGAAGAGACCCAGTACTTC. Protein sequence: CATSDLDHEETQYF.

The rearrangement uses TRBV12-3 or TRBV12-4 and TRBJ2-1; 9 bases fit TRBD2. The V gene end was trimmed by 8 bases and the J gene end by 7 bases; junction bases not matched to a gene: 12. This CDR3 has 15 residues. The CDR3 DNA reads TGTGCCAGCCAAATAGGCGGGGGGGTCGGGAATGAGCAGTTCTTC. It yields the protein CASQIGGGVGNEQFF.

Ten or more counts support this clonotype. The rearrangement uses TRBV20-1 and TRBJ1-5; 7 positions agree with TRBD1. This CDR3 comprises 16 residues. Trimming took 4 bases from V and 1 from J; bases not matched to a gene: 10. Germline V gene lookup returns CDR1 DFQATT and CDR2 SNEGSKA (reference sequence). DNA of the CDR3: TGCAGTGCTATCCTGTCCGGGACAGTAAGCAATCAGCCCCAGCATTTT. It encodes CSAILSGTVSNQPQHF.

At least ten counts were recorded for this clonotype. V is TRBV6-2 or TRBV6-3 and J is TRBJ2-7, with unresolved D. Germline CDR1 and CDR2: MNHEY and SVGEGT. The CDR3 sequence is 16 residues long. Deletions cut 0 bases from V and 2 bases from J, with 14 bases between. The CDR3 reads CASSYSIRASTYEQYF. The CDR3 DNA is TGTGCCAGCAGTTACTCGATTAGGGCGTCAACCTACGAGCAGTACTTC.